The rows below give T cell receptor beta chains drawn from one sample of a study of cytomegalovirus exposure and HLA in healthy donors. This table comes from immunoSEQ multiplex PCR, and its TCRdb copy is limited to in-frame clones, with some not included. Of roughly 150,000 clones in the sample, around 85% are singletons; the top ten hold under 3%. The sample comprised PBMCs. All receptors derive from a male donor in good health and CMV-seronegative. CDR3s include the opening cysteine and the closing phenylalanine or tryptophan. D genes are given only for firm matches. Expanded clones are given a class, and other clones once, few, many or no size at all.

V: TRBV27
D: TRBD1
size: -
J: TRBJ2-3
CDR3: CAIKSGTGIGDTQYF
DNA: TGTGCCATCAAATCCGGGACAGGGATTGGGGATACGCAGTATTTT

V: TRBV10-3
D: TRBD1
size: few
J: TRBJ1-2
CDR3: CAISALTGTEGYTF
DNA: TGTGCCATCAGTGCCCTGACAGGGACTGAAGGCTACACCTTC

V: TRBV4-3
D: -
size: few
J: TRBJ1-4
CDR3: CASSQGPAGLGRLDATNEKLFF
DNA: TGCGCCAGCAGCCAAGGGCCCGCGGGACTGGGCCGTCTCGACGCAACTAATGAAAAACTGTTTTTT

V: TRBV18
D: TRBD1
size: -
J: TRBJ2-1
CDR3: CASSDRGTYNEQFF
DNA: TGTGCCAGCTCGGACAGGGGGACCTACAATGAGCAGTTCTTC

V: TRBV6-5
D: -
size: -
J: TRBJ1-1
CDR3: CASSSSRGGTEAFF
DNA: TGTGCCAGCAGTTCATCTCGGGGAGGGACTGAAGCTTTCTTT

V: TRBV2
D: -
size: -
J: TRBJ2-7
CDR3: CASSEVRANSRQYF
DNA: TGTGCCAGCAGTGAGGTGAGGGCCAATTCTCGGCAGTACTTC

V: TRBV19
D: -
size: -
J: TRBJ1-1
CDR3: CASSIQSLNTEAFF
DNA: TGTGCCAGTAGTATTCAGTCCCTGAACACTGAAGCTTTCTTT

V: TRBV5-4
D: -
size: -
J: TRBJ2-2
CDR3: CASSFVRAGTGELFF
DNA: TGTGCCAGCAGCTTTGTAAGGGCGGGCACCGGGGAGCTGTTTTTT

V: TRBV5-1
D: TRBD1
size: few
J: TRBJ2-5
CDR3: CASSQGQGSQETQYF
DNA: TGCGCCAGCAGCCAGGGACAGGGAAGCCAAGAGACCCAGTACTTC

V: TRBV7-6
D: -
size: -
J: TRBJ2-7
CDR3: CASSLDSNYEQYF
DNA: TGTGCCAGCAGCTTAGACAGTAACTACGAGCAGTACTTC

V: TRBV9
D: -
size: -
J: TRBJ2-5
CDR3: CASSDRERGETQYF
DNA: TGTGCCAGCAGCGACAGGGAGAGAGGAGAGACCCAGTACTTC

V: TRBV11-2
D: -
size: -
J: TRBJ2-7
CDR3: CASRRTRSYEQYF
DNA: TGTGCCAGCAGACGAACTAGAAGCTACGAGCAGTACTTC

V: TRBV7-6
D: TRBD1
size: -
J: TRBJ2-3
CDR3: CASRQGPDTDTQYF
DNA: TGTGCCAGCAGACAGGGGCCCGATACAGATACGCAGTATTTT

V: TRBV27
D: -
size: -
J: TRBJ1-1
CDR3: CASSFGRAGPPEAFF
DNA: TGTGCCAGCAGTTTCGGTCGGGCAGGGCCCCCTGAAGCTTTCTTT

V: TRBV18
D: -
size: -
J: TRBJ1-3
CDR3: CASSPIAGSGNTIYF
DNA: TGTGCCAGCTCACCGATTGCAGGCTCGGGAAACACCATATATTTT

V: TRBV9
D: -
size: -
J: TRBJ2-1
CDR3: CASGQGSFEQFF
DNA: TGTGCCAGCGGGCAGGGGAGTTTTGAGCAGTTCTTC

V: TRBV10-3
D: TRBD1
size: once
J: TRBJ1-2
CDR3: CAIGKGQESGYTF
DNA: TGTGCCATCGGGAAGGGACAGGAGTCTGGCTACACCTTC

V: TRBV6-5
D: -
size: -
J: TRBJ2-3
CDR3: CASSYSVATDTQYF
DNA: TGTGCCAGCAGTTACTCCGTAGCCACAGATACGCAGTATTTT

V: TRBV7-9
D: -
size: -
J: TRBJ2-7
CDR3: CASSSLGSGYEQYF
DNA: TGTGCCAGCAGCTCCCTTGGATCGGGCTACGAGCAGTACTTC

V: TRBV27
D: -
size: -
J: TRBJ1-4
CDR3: CASSLWGATNEKLFF
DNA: TGTGCCAGCAGTTTATGGGGGGCAACTAATGAAAAACTGTTTTTT

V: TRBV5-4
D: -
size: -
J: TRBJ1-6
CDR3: CASSTQNSPLHF
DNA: TGTGCCAGCAGCACACAGAATTCACCCCTCCACTTT

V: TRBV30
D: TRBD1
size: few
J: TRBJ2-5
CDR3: CAWSTGGGETQYF
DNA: TGTGCCTGGAGTACAGGGGGCGGGGAGACCCAGTACTTC

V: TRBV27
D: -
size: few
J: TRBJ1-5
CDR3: CASRVRGEGQPQHF
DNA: TGTGCCAGCAGGGTCAGGGGAGAGGGTCAGCCCCAGCATTTT

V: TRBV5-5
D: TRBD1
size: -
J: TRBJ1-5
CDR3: CASSLGDRVRNQPQHF
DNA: TGTGCCAGCAGCTTGGGGGACAGGGTACGAAATCAGCCCCAGCATTTT

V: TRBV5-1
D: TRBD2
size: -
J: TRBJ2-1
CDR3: CASSIRVAGGSFNEQFF
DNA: TGCGCCAGCAGCATCCGAGTAGCGGGGGGTTCTTTTAATGAGCAGTTCTTC

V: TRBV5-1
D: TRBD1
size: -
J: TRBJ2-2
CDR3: CASSHRTTGRMTGELFF
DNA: TGCGCCAGCAGCCATAGAACGACAGGGAGAATGACCGGGGAGCTGTTTTTT

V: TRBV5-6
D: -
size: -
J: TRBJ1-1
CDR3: CASSFGMNTEAFF
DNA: TGTGCCAGCAGCTTTGGCATGAACACTGAAGCTTTCTTT

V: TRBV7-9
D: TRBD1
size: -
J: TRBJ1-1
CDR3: CASRAAIGQGNTEAFF
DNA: TGTGCCAGCAGGGCAGCCATCGGACAGGGGAACACTGAAGCTTTCTTT

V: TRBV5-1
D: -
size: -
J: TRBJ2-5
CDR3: CASSLARTTYQETQYF
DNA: TGCGCCAGCAGCTTGGCCCGGACAACCTACCAAGAGACCCAGTACTTC

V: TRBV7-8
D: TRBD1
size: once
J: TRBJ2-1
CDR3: CASSTTGQGYNEQFF
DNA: TGTGCCAGCAGCACTACGGGACAGGGCTACAATGAGCAGTTCTTC

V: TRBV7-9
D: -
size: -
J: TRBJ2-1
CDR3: CASSLSRSRGSYNEQFF
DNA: TGTGCCAGCAGCTTATCTCGGTCGCGGGGCTCCTACAATGAGCAGTTCTTC

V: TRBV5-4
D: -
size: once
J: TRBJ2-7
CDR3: CASSPGDRPAYEQYF
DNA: TGTGCCAGCAGCCCGGGGGACAGACCCGCCTACGAGCAGTACTTC

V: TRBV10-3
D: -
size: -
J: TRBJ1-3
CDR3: CAISEEGRTASSGNTIYF
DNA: TGTGCCATCAGTGAGGAAGGGAGGACTGCAAGCTCTGGAAACACCATATATTTT

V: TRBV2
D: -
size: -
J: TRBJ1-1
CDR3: CASIETQINTEAFF
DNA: TGTGCCAGCATCGAGACACAAATTAACACTGAAGCTTTCTTT

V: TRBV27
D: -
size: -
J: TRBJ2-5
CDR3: CASSSRPRTDQETQYF
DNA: TGTGCCAGCAGTTCACGGCCCCGGACAGACCAAGAGACCCAGTACTTC

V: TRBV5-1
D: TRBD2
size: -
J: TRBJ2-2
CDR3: CASTPRGGLTGELFF
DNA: TGCGCCAGCACCCCCCGCGGGGGACTAACCGGGGAGCTGTTTTTT

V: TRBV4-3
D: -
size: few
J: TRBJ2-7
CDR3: CASSPRTPGPYEQYF
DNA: TGCGCCAGCAGCCCCAGGACACCTGGACCCTACGAGCAGTACTTC

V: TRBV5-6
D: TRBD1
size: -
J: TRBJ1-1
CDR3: CASSYNRGRTEAFF
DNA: TGTGCCAGCAGCTACAACAGGGGGCGGACTGAAGCTTTCTTT

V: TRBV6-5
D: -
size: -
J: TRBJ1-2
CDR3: CASSYSSRAYGYTF
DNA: TGTGCCAGCAGTTACTCTTCCAGGGCCTATGGCTACACCTTC

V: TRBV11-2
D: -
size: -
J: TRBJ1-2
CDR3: CASSPKPSGYGYTF
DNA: TGTGCCAGCAGCCCTAAACCCTCCGGCTATGGCTACACCTTC

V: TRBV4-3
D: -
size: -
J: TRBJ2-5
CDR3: CASSQEGSAETQYF
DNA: TGCGCCAGCAGCCAAGAGGGCTCCGCGGAGACCCAGTACTTC

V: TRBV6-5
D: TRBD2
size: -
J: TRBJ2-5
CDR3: CASSYSGGFETQYF
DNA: TGTGCCAGCAGTTACTCGGGAGGGTTTGAGACCCAGTACTTC

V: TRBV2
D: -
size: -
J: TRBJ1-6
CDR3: CASSERGRNNSPLHF
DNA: TGTGCCAGCAGTGAGCGGGGACGGAATAATTCACCCCTCCACTTT

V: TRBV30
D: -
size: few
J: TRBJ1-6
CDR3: CAWSSDSPLHF
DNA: TGTGCCTGGAGTTCCGATTCACCCCTCCACTTT

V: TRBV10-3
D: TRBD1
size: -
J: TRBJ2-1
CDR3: CAISDRVGSEQFF
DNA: TGTGCCATCTCGGACAGGGTGGGCAGTGAGCAGTTCTTC

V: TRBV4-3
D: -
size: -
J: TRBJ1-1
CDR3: CASSLMRTAMNTEAFF
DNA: TGCGCCAGCAGCCTAATGAGGACAGCCATGAACACTGAAGCTTTCTTT

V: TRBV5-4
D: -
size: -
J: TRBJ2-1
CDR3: CASSLGSARDGEQFF
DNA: TGTGCCAGCAGCTTGGGGTCCGCGCGAGATGGTGAGCAGTTCTTC

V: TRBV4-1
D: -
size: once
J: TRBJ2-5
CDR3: CASSPPLRGRAGYIQETQYF
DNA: TGCGCCAGCAGCCCTCCCTTACGCGGTCGGGCGGGCTACATCCAAGAGACCCAGTACTTC

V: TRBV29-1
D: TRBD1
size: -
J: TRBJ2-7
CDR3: CSVRQGAGEQYF
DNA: TGCAGCGTTCGACAGGGAGCCGGCGAGCAGTACTTC

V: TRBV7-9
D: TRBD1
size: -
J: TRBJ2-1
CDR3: CASSAGQGGNEQFF
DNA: TGTGCCAGCAGCGCGGGACAGGGTGGAAATGAGCAGTTCTTC

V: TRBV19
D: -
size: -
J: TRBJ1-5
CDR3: CASSISGRDQPQHF
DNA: TGTGCCAGTAGTATTTCGGGGAGGGATCAGCCCCAGCATTTT

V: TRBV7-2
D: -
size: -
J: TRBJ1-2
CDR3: CASSLGGGVQTYGYTF
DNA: TGTGCCAGCAGCTTAGGGGGGGGCGTCCAGACCTATGGCTACACCTTC

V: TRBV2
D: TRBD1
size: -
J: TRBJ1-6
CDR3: CASTTTRTGNSPLHF
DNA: TGTGCCAGCACGACTACCAGGACAGGAAATTCACCCCTCCACTTT

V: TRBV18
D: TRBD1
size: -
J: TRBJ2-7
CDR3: CASSPAANLPGQHYEQYF
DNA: TGTGCCAGCTCACCCGCGGCGAATCTACCGGGACAGCACTACGAGCAGTACTTC

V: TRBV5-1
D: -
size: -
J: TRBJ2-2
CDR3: CASKGVADGGELFF
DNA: TGCGCCAGCAAGGGGGTGGCAGACGGCGGGGAGCTGTTTTTT

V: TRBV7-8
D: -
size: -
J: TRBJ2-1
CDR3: CASSLAGGPHNEQFF
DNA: TGTGCCAGCAGCTTAGCGGGGGGGCCTCACAATGAGCAGTTCTTC

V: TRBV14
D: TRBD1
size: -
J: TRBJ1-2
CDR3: CASSHPTGANYGYTF
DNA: TGTGCCAGCAGCCACCCGACAGGGGCTAACTATGGCTACACCTTC

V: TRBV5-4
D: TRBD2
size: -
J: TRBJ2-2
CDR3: CASSLAGGGDTGELFF
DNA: TGTGCCAGCAGCTTGGCGGGCGGGGGGGATACCGGGGAGCTGTTTTTT

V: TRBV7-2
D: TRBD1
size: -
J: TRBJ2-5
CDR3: CASSSWGQGARETQYF
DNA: TGTGCCAGCAGTTCCTGGGGACAGGGGGCGCGTGAGACCCAGTACTTC

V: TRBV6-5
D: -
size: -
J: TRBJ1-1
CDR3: CASSYSRGPGTEAFF
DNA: TGTGCCAGCAGTTACTCCAGGGGTCCCGGCACTGAAGCTTTCTTT